The clone carrying this T cell receptor beta chain was observed a single time. The junction departs from germline at one end; a sequencing error may be responsible. Clones were sequenced by immunoSEQ multiplex PCR, and TCRdb holds only the in-frame ones, with some missing. This sample has under 150,000 clones, with about 89% found just once. The CDR3 is 16 residues long. Germline CDR1 is LNHDA and CDR2 is SQIVND (reference sequence). The record originates from a study of blood T cell repertoires in COVID-19. The gene calls are TRBV19 and TRBJ2-2; 7 nucleotides agree with TRBD2. This sequence originates from a man in his forties or fifties with active or convalescent COVID-19. Sequencing input: peripheral blood. The CDR3 DNA follows: TGTGCCAGTAGTATACAGCGGGACTATTCCACCGGGGTGCTGTTTTTT. Residues: CASSIQRDYSTGVLFF.